This TCR beta chain was profiled in a study of blood T cells in healthy people across ages. Points from the study as a whole: The study regarded diversity estimates from one million T cells as underestimates. Long-lived donors carried more naive CD4+ cells and greater diversity than aged donors.

Germline CDR1 and CDR2: LGHNA and YSLEER. The CDR3 contains 13 residues. A sample-barcoded 5' primer and a J-beta primer mix were used in a second PCR of roughly 7 to 11 cycles. With 12 random nucleotides, a template-switch adaptor tagged each individual cDNA molecule. Each CDR3 protein gets one entry after TCRdb re-called the 5' RACE reads with MiXCR. The sample records about 1.5 million distinct CDR3 sequences, around 40% being singletons. This clonotype has more than one count but fewer than ten. Its target is not known. Drawing of peripheral blood yielded about 10 milliliters from each donor. The chain carries TRBV4-3 and TRBJ2-7; TRBD2 might be the D (5 bases). The J call may be faulty, since TRBJ2-4 better matches the DNA end. The clonotype originates from a woman in her late teens or twenties in good health. Sequenced material: blood. This CDR3 is CASSQVRESIQYF. The DNA for the CDR3 is TGCGCCAGCAGCCAAGTCCGGGAAAGCATTCAGTACTTC.